The 6 T cell receptor beta chains presented below share a single source sample, sequenced in a study of T-cell reconstitution after alpha-beta-depleted transplantation in children. A library of TCRbeta sequences, prepared with unique molecular identifiers, was generated. TCRdb re-analysed the PCR reads in MiXCR, keeping a single row per CDR3 protein. The sample contains hundreds of thousands of distinct CDR3 sequences, under 15% of which appear only once. The source was PBMCs, collected before TCRalphabeta/CD19-depleted stem cell transplant. The receptors stem from a girl aged 2 to 9 with congenital amegakaryocytic thrombocytopenia, due to receive a stem cell transplant.

V and J are TRBV7-8 and TRBJ2-5, with D uncertain. This CDR3 contains 11 residues. The ends were cut back, 5 bases at V and 7 bases at J, with 8 bases in the middle. Looked up from germline, CDR1 is SGHVS and CDR2 is FQNEAQ. This CDR3 reads CASSPHSTQYF. Here the CDR3 DNA reads TGTGCCAGCAGCCCTCACTCGACCCAGTACTTC.

In this sample, this clonotype turned up a few times. The chain has TRBV7-9 and TRBJ2-4, with D perhaps matching TRBD1 (5 bases). Germline CDR1 and CDR2: SEHNR and FQNEAQ (reference sequence). The germline V and J ends were trimmed by 2 bases and 0 bases, with 11 bases remaining between them. The CDR3 spans 16 residues. The CDR3 region is CASSLSTDSAKNIQYF. CDR3 coding DNA: TGTGCCAGCAGCTTATCGACAGATTCAGCCAAAAACATTCAGTACTTC.

This clonotype was seen at least ten times. This chain joins TRBV20-1 and TRBJ2-1, with D unresolved. Germline assignment: CDR1 DFQATT and CDR2 SNEGSKA (reference sequence). The ends were cut back, 1 base at V and 0 bases at J, with 16 bases in the middle. The CDR3 spans 17 residues. The CDR3 loop reads CSARGARLASSYNEQFF. CDR3 sequence (DNA): TGCAGTGCTAGAGGCGCCCGGTTGGCTAGCTCCTACAATGAGCAGTTCTTC.

This clonotype was recorded many times. The rearrangement joins TRBV5-6 to TRBJ2-7; either TRBD1 or TRBD2 may fit D (6 bases each). Between the trimmed V and J ends, which lost 5 bases and 5 bases, there was a span of 17 bases. This CDR3 is built from 14 residues. Germline V lookup: CDR1 SGHDT, CDR2 YYEEEE. CDR3 bases: TGTGCCAGCAGACCATTGACAGGAGGGGACGAGCAGTACTTC. It encodes CASRPLTGGDEQYF.

There are a few counts of this clonotype. This sequence joins TRBV5-6 and TRBJ2-1, with 13 bases identical to TRBD2. In germline, CDR1 is SGHDT, CDR2 YYEEEE. The CDR3 sequence is 19 residues long. V dropped 1 base and J dropped 7; count of bases not matched to a gene: 14. The CDR3 loop is CASSLYAVLAGGHGNEQFF. The CDR3 region has the DNA TGTGCCAGCAGCTTGTATGCAGTACTAGCGGGAGGGCACGGGAATGAGCAGTTCTTC.

This clonotype appeared many times. V usage is TRBV29-1 and J usage is TRBJ2-5; D gene unclear. Germline V gene lookup returns CDR1 SQVTM and CDR2 ANQGSEA. V lost 4 bases and J 3 bases, leaving 9 bases between the germline ends. The CDR3 runs to 12 residues. The CDR3 protein is CSVGAREETQYF. In DNA form, the CDR3 reads TGCAGCGTTGGAGCGAGAGAAGAGACCCAGTACTTC.